The 24 T cell receptor beta chains listed next were all sequenced from one sample in a study of blood T cell repertoires in COVID-19. Profiling relied on immunoSEQ multiplex PCR, and the TCRdb table lists in-frame clones only, not all of them. The table shows fewer than 500,000 clones, with around 89% occurring only once. The sample taken for sequencing was peripheral blood. Receptors were obtained from a woman aged 25 to 39 with acute or convalescent COVID-19.

This clone has more than one count but fewer than ten. This chain uses TRBV7-6 with TRBJ2-7; 7 positions agree with TRBD1. CDR3 length equals 13 residues. Looked up from germline, CDR1 is SGHVS and CDR2 is FNYEAQ. With V trimmed by 4 bases and J by 6 bases, 6 bases remained unmatched. CDR3 sequence (DNA): TGTGCCAGCAGCTCCTTCACAGGGGCCGAGCAGTACTTC. Translation gives CASSSFTGAEQYF.

V is TRBV6-5 and J is TRBJ2-3, with unresolved D. CDR1 and CDR2 from the germline V gene are MNHEY and SVGAGI. V was trimmed by 2 bases and J by 0 bases, leaving 6 bases between them. The CDR3 is 14 residues long. DNA for the CDR3: TGTGCCAGCAGTTACGAGAGAAGCACAGATACGCAGTATTTT. It codes for CASSYERSTDTQYF.

This sequence joins TRBV4-1 and TRBJ2-7; 8 nucleotides match TRBD1. The CDR3 is made up of 16 amino acids. Germline V gene data show CDR1 as MGHRA and CDR2 as YSYEKL. Trimming cost V 0 bases and J 7 bases; bases outside gene matches: 11. CDR3 sequence reads: CASSQDPGTGGWEQYF. For the CDR3, the DNA is TGCGCCAGCAGCCAAGACCCCGGGACAGGCGGATGGGAGCAGTACTTC.

The rearrangement uses TRBV18 and TRBJ2-1, with D unclear. Germline V gives CDR1 KGHSH, CDR2 LQKENI. CDR3 size: 13 residues. V dropped 0 bases and J dropped 7 bases, with 7 bases sitting between them. CDR3 amino acids: CASSPPVENEQFF. In DNA, the CDR3 is TGTGCCAGCTCACCACCGGTAGAGAATGAGCAGTTCTTC.

This clone was seen once. This sequence joins TRBV6-6 and TRBJ1-1; D ambiguous. V lost 11 bases to trimming and J lost 5 bases, with 12 bases between them. From germline, CDR1 is MNHNY and CDR2 SVGAGI (reference sequence). CDR3 length equals 11 residues. The CDR3 DNA sequence: TGTGCCGTCGGAGGGTATACTGAAGCTTTCTTT. Translated, it gives CAVGGYTEAFF.

The V call is TRBV27, the J call TRBJ2-1; the match to TRBD2 covers 12 bases. CDR3 size: 17 residues. Germline-derived CDR1 and CDR2 are MNHEY and SMNVEV (reference sequence). The ends lost 1 base at V and 7 bases at J; junction bases unmatched: 8. CDR3 coding DNA: TGTGCCAGCAGTTTATTGCCTAGCGGGGGGGCAGCAAATGAGCAGTTCTTC. The encoded protein is CASSLLPSGGAANEQFF.

This clone was seen a handful of times. V gene TRBV2 combines with J gene TRBJ1-1; D not resolved. The CDR3 loop spans 12 amino acids. The germline gives CDR1 SNHLY, CDR2 FYNNEI. The V end lost 4 bases, the J end lost 2 bases, and 5 bases lay between the germline ends. CDR3 residues: CASSVGNTEAFF. In nucleotides, the CDR3 is TGTGCCAGCAGTGTTGGCAACACTGAAGCTTTCTTT.

This chain uses TRBV28 with TRBJ2-1; 7 nucleotides line up with TRBD2. This CDR3 comprises 13 residues. From germline, CDR1 is MDHEN and CDR2 SYDVKM. J was trimmed by 8 bases and V by 7 bases; bases with no gene match: 8. The CDR3 is CASTGLPMDEQFF. CDR3 DNA sequence: TGTGCCAGCACGGGACTACCTATGGATGAGCAGTTCTTC.

V is TRBV9 and J is TRBJ2-1; 8 bases line up with TRBD2. The CDR3 has 19 residues. Germline V gene lookup returns CDR1 SGDLS and CDR2 YYNGEE. Trimming cost V 3 bases and J 1 base; bases outside gene matches: 15. CDR3 coding DNA: TGTGCCAGCAGCGCCCTAGAGGGCGGGGGGTCGACGTCCTACAATGAGCAGTTCTTC. This sequence encodes CASSALEGGGSTSYNEQFF.

This clone was seen just once. The chain is built from TRBV7-8 and TRBJ2-3; D is ambiguous. V lost 3 bases and J lost 0, with 7 bases in between. CDR3 length: 14 residues. The germline CDR1 and CDR2 sequences are SGHVS and FQNEAQ. The CDR3 bases are TGTGCCAGCAGCTTCTCGCGGAGCACAGATACGCAGTATTTT. Protein sequence: CASSFSRSTDTQYF.

CDR3 coding DNA: TGTGCCAGCAGCCCCAGGACAGGCCTCGACTATGGCTACACCTTC. Protein product: CASSPRTGLDYGYTF. J is TRBJ1-2 and V is TRBV9, with TRBD1 matching 7 bases. Germline loops: CDR1 SGDLS, CDR2 YYNGEE. This CDR3 is 15 amino acids long. J gave up 3 bases and V 4 bases, and 9 bases lay outside the gene matches.

The rearrangement links TRBV30 to TRBJ2-7; possible D gene TRBD2, 5 bases. Trimming took off 5 bases at V and 4 bases at J, with 15 bases between the two ends. The length of the CDR3 is 13 residues. Per the germline V gene, CDR1 is GTSNPN and CDR2 is SVGIG (reference sequence). CDR3: CAWWRPGLYEQYF. Here the CDR3 DNA reads TGTGCCTGGTGGCGGCCCGGACTGTACGAGCAGTACTTC.

This clone occurred once. The V gene is TRBV5-4, the J gene TRBJ2-7; the match to TRBD1 covers 9 bases. With 5 bases clipped from V and 4 bases from J, the junction kept 7 bases outside the gene matches. The CDR3 spans 14 residues. CDR1 SGHNT and CDR2 YYREEE come from the germline V gene (reference sequence). The CDR3 sequence: CASRLEQGAYEQYF. The CDR3 nucleotides are TGTGCCAGCAGACTAGAACAGGGGGCTTACGAGCAGTACTTC.

This chain links TRBV7-8 with TRBJ2-5; D ambiguous. This CDR3 region has 14 residues. Trimming shortened V by 2 bases and J by 1 base, and 8 bases separated the two germline ends. The germline V gene has CDR1 SGHVS and CDR2 FQNEAQ. The CDR3 DNA reads TGTGCCAGCAGCTTATGGAGTTTCCAAGAGACCCAGTACTTC. Translated, it gives CASSLWSFQETQYF.

This chain links TRBV7-2 with TRBJ1-1, with D perhaps TRBD1 (6 bases). The CDR3 is made up of 14 amino acids. V was pared by 4 bases and J by 0 bases, with 9 bases between. Per germline, CDR1 SGHTA and CDR2 FQGNSA. DNA of the CDR3: TGTGCCAGCAGCTGGACAGCGATGAACACTGAAGCTTTCTTT. Its protein product is CASSWTAMNTEAFF.

The rearrangement uses TRBV12-3 or TRBV12-4 and TRBJ2-1, with a tentative D call TRBD1 (5 bases). V gave up 6 bases and J gave up 15 bases, with 12 bases separating them. There are 10 residues in the CDR3. The CDR3 sequence is CASRGAGLFF. The CDR3 coding sequence is TGTGCCAGCAGAGGGGCAGGGTTGTTCTTC.

The V and J genes are TRBV6-1 and TRBJ1-1, with TRBD1 matching 7 bases. CDR1 is MNHNS, CDR2 SASEGT, per germline. CDR3 length equals 17 residues. After removal of 3 bases from V and 3 bases from J, the junction contained 13 bases not matched to a gene. CDR3 sequence reads: CASSESLFGQGDTEAFF. Written as DNA, the CDR3 is TGTGCCAGCAGTGAGTCGTTGTTCGGGCAGGGGGACACTGAAGCTTTCTTT.

This clone has just one count. J is TRBJ2-5 and V is TRBV11-2, with TRBD2 identical over 7 bases. The CDR3 has 15 amino acids. J was trimmed by 4 bases and V by 5 bases; bases with no gene match: 10. In germline, CDR1 is SGHAT, CDR2 FQNNGV. DNA of the CDR3: TGTGCCAGCAGCCCCCCGACCTCGGGAGGAGAGACCCAGTACTTC. Its protein is CASSPPTSGGETQYF.

This clone is a singleton in its sample. This rearrangement joins TRBV4-1 to TRBJ1-2; D ambiguous. The length of the CDR3 is 14 residues. V was cut by 1 base and J by 7 bases, with 13 bases left in between. Germline loops: CDR1 MGHRA, CDR2 YSYEKL. Here the CDR3 reads CASSQGMEPSGYTF. The CDR3 DNA sequence: TGCGCCAGCAGCCAAGGCATGGAGCCCTCTGGCTACACCTTC.

This clone appeared once. The chain has TRBV7-8 and TRBJ2-7; 10 nucleotides match TRBD1. The V gene's germline CDR1 is SGHVS and CDR2 FQNEAQ. The V segment lost 6 bases and the J segment 0 bases; nucleotides outside the gene matches: 5. The CDR3 has 15 amino acids. The CDR3, as DNA: TGTGCCAGCAGTTTCGGACAGGGGGGCTCCTACGAGCAGTACTTC. Protein sequence: CASSFGQGGSYEQYF.

This clone came up once. The chain uses TRBV5-4 and TRBJ2-7; D might be TRBD2 (6 bases). Germline V lookup: CDR1 SGHNT, CDR2 YYREEE (reference sequence). This CDR3 region has 14 residues. V was pared by 3 bases and J by 1 base, with 11 bases between. The DNA for the CDR3 is TGTGCCAGCAGCTCGACTAGGGATTCCTACGAGCAGTACTTC. Its protein product is CASSSTRDSYEQYF.

The chain recombines TRBV7-2 with TRBJ2-1; 7 bases are shared with TRBD1. Germline V gene lookup returns CDR1 SGHTA and CDR2 FQGNSA. The CDR3 length is 13 residues. V was pared by 1 base and J by 15 bases, with 9 bases of the junction left unmatched. This CDR3 reads CASSLESMRGLFF. DNA for the CDR3: TGTGCCAGCAGCTTAGAGAGTATGAGGGGGCTGTTCTTC. The full variable domain, completed using reference TRBV7-2 and TRBJ2-1, is GAGVSQSPSNKVTEKGKDVELRCDPISGHTALYWYRQSLGQGLEFLIYFQGNSAPDKSGLPSDRFSAERTGGSVSTLTIQRTQQEDSAVYLCASSLESMRGLFFGPGTRLTVL.

The gene calls are TRBV2 and TRBJ2-7; 8 nucleotides align to TRBD1. The V and J ends lost 6 bases and 5 bases, in that order; junction bases with no gene match: 3. CDR3 length: 12 residues. Looked up from germline, CDR1 is SNHLY and CDR2 is FYNNEI. CDR3 residues: CASRVTGDEQYF. CDR3 coding DNA: TGTGCCAGCAGGGTGACAGGGGACGAGCAGTACTTC.

This clone was observed a handful of times. V usage is TRBV28 and J usage is TRBJ1-5; TRBD1 is a possible D gene (6 bases). The CDR3 is 14 residues long. From germline, CDR1 is MDHEN and CDR2 SYDVKM. V lost 7 bases and J 2 bases, leaving 12 bases between the germline ends. CDR3 sequence (DNA): TGTGCCAGCAAAGGGGGGGCTGGCAATCAGCCCCAGCATTTT. It is translated as CASKGGAGNQPQHF.